This T cell receptor (beta chain) was captured in a study of blood T cell repertoires in COVID-19. Study details: The cDNA or gDNA used as material had been derived from T cells, B-cell-depleted T cells, or PBMCs.

With V trimmed by 5 bases and J by 5 bases, 14 bases remained unmatched. CDR3 length: 17 residues. The germline gives CDR1 MDHEN, CDR2 SYDVKM. Under the authors' procedure: Amplifying reference gene primers gave estimates of nucleated cell counts. This table comes from immunoSEQ multiplex PCR, and its TCRdb copy is limited to in-frame clones, with some not included. V, J and clone size reflect that table, while D and trimming were determined from the DNA. The sample includes 150,000 to 200,000 clones, approximately 86% of them seen just once. This clone occurred a few times. The source material was peripheral blood. The clonotype originates from a man in his 70s with active or convalescent COVID-19. This sequence joins TRBV28 and TRBJ1-1, with TRBD1 matching 10 bases. The CDR3 sequence is CASSPAGQGIIRTEAFF. CDR3 coding DNA: TGTGCCAGCAGTCCCGCGGGACAGGGGATCATTAGGACTGAAGCTTTCTTT.